These 22 T cell receptor beta chains were all obtained from the same sample, sequenced in a study of T cell responses to AZD1222 COVID-19 vaccine. Sequencing was performed with immunoSEQ multiplex PCR; in TCRdb, only in-frame clones are kept and a portion is missing. The data hold tens of thousands of clones, with about nine tenths observed a single time. The sequencing here drew on peripheral blood, taken on day 0 of AZD1222 vaccination. These receptors were taken from an adult in good health.

J is TRBJ2-1 and V is TRBV5-4, with 8 bases fitting TRBD2. V gave up 4 bases and J gave up 10 bases; unmatched junction bases: 10. This CDR3 comprises 14 residues. CDR1 and CDR2 from the germline V gene are SGHNT and YYREEE (reference sequence). The CDR3 region has the DNA TGTGCCAGCAGCCTAGACCCTAGCGGGTCGGAGCAGTTCTTC. Translating it yields CASSLDPSGSEQFF.

The chain uses TRBV7-2 and TRBJ1-3, with 10 bases lining up with TRBD1. The CDR3 is 16 amino acids. The V segment lost 6 bases and the J segment 2 bases; nucleotides outside the gene matches: 7. From germline, CDR1 is SGHTA and CDR2 FQGNSA. CDR3: CASRPVGTGAGNTIYF. In DNA form, the CDR3 reads TGTGCCAGCAGGCCAGTCGGGACAGGGGCTGGAAACACCATATATTTT.

In its sample, this clone was seen once. This chain uses TRBV14 with TRBJ1-5, with D tentatively TRBD1 (5 bases). The germline V gene has CDR1 SGHDN and CDR2 FVKESK. CDR3 length: 14 residues. The V end lost 1 base, the J end lost 6 bases, and 10 bases lay between the germline ends. The CDR3 DNA sequence: TGTGCCAGCAGCCAAGGGGCAGGGAGTCAGCCCCAGCATTTT. Translated, it gives CASSQGAGSQPQHF. The whole variable domain, filled in from reference TRBV14 and TRBJ1-5, reads EAGVTQFPSHSVIEKGQTVTLRCDPISGHDNLYWYRRVMGKEIKFLLHFVKESKQDESGMPNNRFLAERTGGTYSTLKVQPAELEDSGVYFCASSQGAGSQPQHFGDGTRLSIL.

The V gene is TRBV7-9, the J gene TRBJ1-2, with a weak D call TRBD1 (6 bases). V lost 1 base, J lost 2 bases, and 8 bases lay in between. Germline V gives CDR1 SEHNR, CDR2 FQNEAQ (reference sequence). The CDR3 length is 14 residues. CDR3 nucleotide sequence: TGTGCCAGCAGCTTAGAGGGGGGCAACTATGGCTACACCTTC. As protein: CASSLEGGNYGYTF.

The rearrangement joins TRBV9 to TRBJ1-3; D is undetermined. The CDR3 consists of 16 residues. Trimming took off 0 bases at V and 0 bases at J, with 10 bases between the two ends. Germline V lookup: CDR1 SGDLS, CDR2 YYNGEE. CDR3 nucleotides: TGTGCCAGCAGCGTAGCGGCAGGCCACTCTGGAAACACCATATATTTT. Protein: CASSVAAGHSGNTIYF. Full variable domain (missing parts from reference TRBV9 and TRBJ1-3): DSGVTQTPKHLITATGQRVTLRCSPRSGDLSVYWYQQSLDQGLQFLIQYYNGEERAKGNILERFSAQQFPDLHSELNLSSLELGDSALYFCASSVAAGHSGNTIYFGEGSWLTVV.

V gene TRBV11-3 combines with J gene TRBJ2-1; D remains unclear. With 1 base removed from V and 0 bases from J, the gap between germline ends came to 7 bases. There are 15 residues in the CDR3. Germline V gives CDR1 SGHNT, CDR2 YENEEA. Written as DNA, the CDR3 is TGTGCCAGCAGCTTAGGGGGTAGCTCCTACAATGAGCAGTTCTTC. Its translation: CASSLGGSSYNEQFF.

The V call is TRBV5-6, the J call TRBJ2-1, with 13 nucleotides matching TRBD2. After removal of 0 bases from V and 5 bases from J, the junction contained 2 bases not matched to a gene. The CDR3 has 16 amino acids. Germline V gene data show CDR1 as SGHDT and CDR2 as YYEEEE. For the CDR3, the DNA is TGTGCCAGCAGCTTGGCTGGGACTAGCGGGAACAATGAGCAGTTCTTC. Residues: CASSLAGTSGNNEQFF.

V and J are TRBV7-9 and TRBJ2-5; 7 bases line up with TRBD2. Germline loops: CDR1 SEHNR, CDR2 FQNEAQ (reference sequence). The J segment lost 5 bases and the V segment lost 5 bases, leaving 14 bases of the junction unmatched. The CDR3 has 16 amino acids. The CDR3 sequence is CASSPQEFVRGETQYF. The DNA of the CDR3 is TGTGCCAGCAGCCCTCAGGAATTTGTGCGGGGGGAGACCCAGTACTTC.

The rearrangement links TRBV30 to TRBJ1-4, with 10 nucleotides matching TRBD1. Trimming took 4 bases from V and 2 from J; bases not matched to a gene: 10. The CDR3 loop spans 17 amino acids. Germline-derived CDR1 and CDR2 are GTSNPN and SVGIG (reference sequence). CDR3 DNA: TGTGCCTGGAACCTCGGGACAGGGGCTTTCACTAATGAAAAACTGTTTTTT. Its protein is CAWNLGTGAFTNEKLFF. The variable domain in full, completed from reference TRBV30 and TRBJ1-4, reads SQTIHQWPATLVQPVGSPLSLECTVEGTSNPNLYWYRQAAGRGLQLLFYSVGIGQISSEVPQNLSASRPQDRQFILSSKKLLLSDSGFYLCAWNLGTGAFTNEKLFFGSGTQLSVL.

The rearrangement joins TRBV19 to TRBJ1-3; D is possibly TRBD1 (5 bases). Germline assignment: CDR1 LNHDA and CDR2 SQIVND (reference sequence). CDR3 length equals 15 residues. Trimming removed 3 bases at V and 7 bases at J, with 16 bases between. CDR3 DNA: TGTGCCAGTAGTATTCGACAGACCTCAGGGAACACCATATATTTT. It encodes CASSIRQTSGNTIYF.

The chain carries TRBV7-7 and TRBJ2-2; a possible D gene is TRBD1 (5 bases). This CDR3 contains 14 residues. From germline, CDR1 is SSHAT and CDR2 FNYEAQ (reference sequence). V lost 6 bases and J lost 4, with 12 bases in between. CDR3 loop: CASRSREATGELFF. CDR3 DNA: TGTGCCAGCAGATCCAGGGAAGCCACCGGGGAGCTGTTTTTT.

The V and J genes are TRBV19 and TRBJ2-3; 7 bases agree with TRBD1. V lost 5 bases, J lost 6 bases, and 8 bases stayed unmatched. From germline, CDR1 is LNHDA and CDR2 SQIVND (reference sequence). This CDR3 region has 14 residues. DNA of the CDR3: TGTGCCAGTAGTTTAGGGGACAGCTTTGATACGCAGTATTTT. Its protein is CASSLGDSFDTQYF.

The chain couples TRBV6-2 or TRBV6-3 to TRBJ2-3; 9 bases fit TRBD1. Germline CDR1 reads MNHEY; CDR2 reads SVGEGT. The CDR3 consists of 15 residues. The J segment lost 2 bases and the V segment lost 5 bases, leaving 5 bases of the junction unmatched. CDR3: CASSPGQGYTDTQYF. The CDR3 bases are TGTGCCAGCAGTCCCGGACAGGGGTACACAGATACGCAGTATTTT.

The V gene is TRBV5-4, the J gene TRBJ1-2, with 10 nucleotides matching TRBD1. This CDR3 is 16 amino acids long. The germline V gene has CDR1 SGHNT and CDR2 YYREEE (reference sequence). J was trimmed by 3 bases and V by 4 bases; bases with no gene match: 9. CDR3 protein: CASSPGQGTGYYGYTF. CDR3 in DNA: TGTGCCAGCAGCCCGGGACAGGGGACGGGGTACTATGGCTACACCTTC. Variable domain in full (rest from reference TRBV5-4 and TRBJ1-2): ETGVTQSPTHLIKTRGQQVTLRCSSQSGHNTVSWYQQALGQGPQFIFQYYREEENGRGNFPPRFSGLQFPNYSSELNVNALELDDSALYLCASSPGQGTGYYGYTFGSGTRLTVV.

The gene calls are TRBV27 and TRBJ1-2, with D perhaps TRBD1 (5 bases). The CDR3 totals 17 residues. The germline V gene has CDR1 MNHEY and CDR2 SMNVEV (reference sequence). V was shortened by 2 bases and J by 2 bases, with 18 bases between the two germline ends. The chain's CDR3 is CASSLTPLGGTNYGYTF. CDR3 in DNA: TGTGCCAGCAGTTTAACTCCCTTGGGGGGGACCAACTATGGCTACACCTTC.

The chain links TRBV27 to TRBJ1-5; D may be TRBD1 (6 bases). The CDR3 extends over 15 amino acids. CDR1 is MNHEY, CDR2 SMNVEV, per germline (reference sequence). The V gene lost 0 bases and the J gene lost 7 bases, with 13 bases spanning the gap. The CDR3 here is CASSLSWGGGQPQHF. CDR3 sequence (DNA): TGTGCCAGCAGTTTATCGTGGGGGGGCGGGCAGCCCCAGCATTTT.

The chain carries TRBV7-9 and TRBJ2-2; 7 positions agree with TRBD1. Germline assignment: CDR1 SEHNR and CDR2 FQNEAQ (reference sequence). The CDR3 runs 18 residues. Trimming took 5 bases from V and 6 from J; bases not matched to a gene: 18. The CDR3 is CASSPTDQTGYTAGELFF. CDR3 nucleotide sequence: TGTGCCAGCAGCCCCACCGACCAGACAGGGTATACTGCCGGGGAGCTGTTTTTT.

The chain has TRBV9 and TRBJ2-1; 11 nucleotides match TRBD2. Germline-derived CDR1 and CDR2 are SGDLS and YYNGEE. The CDR3 runs to 17 residues. V was pared by 4 bases and J by 1 base, with 7 bases of the junction left unmatched. The CDR3 nucleotides are TGTGCCAGCAGCCGACCGGGACTAGCGGTGTCCTACAATGAGCAGTTCTTC. The encoded protein is CASSRPGLAVSYNEQFF. Filled out from reference TRBV9 and TRBJ2-1, the complete variable domain reads DSGVTQTPKHLITATGQRVTLRCSPRSGDLSVYWYQQSLDQGLQFLIQYYNGEERAKGNILERFSAQQFPDLHSELNLSSLELGDSALYFCASSRPGLAVSYNEQFFGPGTRLTVL.

V is TRBV6-5 and J is TRBJ2-7; 7 positions agree with TRBD2. The CDR3 is 12 residues long. Germline V gives CDR1 MNHEY, CDR2 SVGAGI. After removal of 6 bases from V and 6 bases from J, the junction contained 5 bases not matched to a gene. This CDR3 reads CASSAGGSEQYF. CDR3 coding DNA: TGTGCCAGCAGCGCCGGGGGGAGCGAGCAGTACTTC.

This clone was picked up one time. The gene calls are TRBV7-9 and TRBJ1-1, with D possibly being TRBD1 (5 bases). Trimming removed 5 bases at V and 1 base at J, with 14 bases between. This CDR3 comprises 15 residues. Germline lookup yields CDR1 SEHNR and CDR2 FQNEAQ (reference sequence). CDR3 bases: TGTGCCAGCAGCCTAAGACAGACAGAGAACACTGAAGCTTTCTTT. Its translation: CASSLRQTENTEAFF.

The chain links TRBV4-3 to TRBJ1-2; D is possibly TRBD1 (5 bases). The CDR3 has 16 residues. Trimming removed 1 base from V and 4 bases from J, with 16 bases in between. Germline V gene lookup returns CDR1 LGHNA and CDR2 YSLEER. This CDR3 is CASSQGQGVTSYGYTF. The CDR3 nucleotides read TGCGCCAGCAGCCAAGGCCAGGGTGTCACCTCCTATGGCTACACCTTC.

The genes are TRBV23-1 and TRBJ1-3, with D tentatively TRBD1 (5 bases). TRBV23-1 belongs to the ORF category, with a function that is uncertain. Trimming took off 3 bases at V and 0 bases at J, with 6 bases between the two ends. The CDR3 loop spans 14 amino acids. The CDR3 here is CASSQTDSGNTIYF. The CDR3 DNA is TGCGCCAGCAGTCAGACAGACTCTGGAAACACCATATATTTT.